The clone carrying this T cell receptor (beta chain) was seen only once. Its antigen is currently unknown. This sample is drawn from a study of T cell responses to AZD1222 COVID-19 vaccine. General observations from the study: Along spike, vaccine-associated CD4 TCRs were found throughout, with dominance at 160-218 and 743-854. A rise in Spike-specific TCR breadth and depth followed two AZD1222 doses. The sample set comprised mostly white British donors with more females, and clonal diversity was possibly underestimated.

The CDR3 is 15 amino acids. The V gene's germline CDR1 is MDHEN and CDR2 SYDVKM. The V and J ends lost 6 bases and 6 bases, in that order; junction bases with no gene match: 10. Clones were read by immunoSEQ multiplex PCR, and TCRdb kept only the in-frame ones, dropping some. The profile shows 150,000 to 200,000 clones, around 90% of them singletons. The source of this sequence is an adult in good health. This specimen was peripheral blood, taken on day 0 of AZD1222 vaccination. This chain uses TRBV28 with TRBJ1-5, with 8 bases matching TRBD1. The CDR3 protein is CASRQDRVSGQPQHF. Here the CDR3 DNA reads TGTGCCAGCAGACAGGACAGGGTTTCGGGTCAGCCCCAGCATTTT.